This entry describes one TCR beta chain. Antigen specificity is unknown. This sample is part of a study of T cell repertoires in cytomegalovirus infection. TCRdb re-called the reads through MiXCR, storing one row per CDR3 protein. Here the sample spans roughly 990,000 distinct CDR3 sequences, roughly 30% being singletons. The CDR3 is 13 residues long. V was cut by 6 bases and J by 6 bases, with 14 bases left in between. This receptor was identified in a human donor in good health (CMV status not recorded). Some clones in this sample may be carry-over from other donors' samples. The chain employs TRBV12-3 or TRBV12-4 and TRBJ1-2; D might be TRBD1 (6 bases). Sequenced here: cultured CD8+ T cells from PBMCs, sampled from culture after CMV antigen stimulation. Here the CDR3 DNA reads TGTGCCAGCAGCCGAACAGGGAGCGATGGCTACACCTTC. This codes for CASSRTGSDGYTF.